Listed here are 16 T cell receptor beta chains from one sample, sequenced in a study of regulatory T cells in long-lasting Graves disease. Arm-PCR with iRepertoire HTBI primers amplified the CDR3 regions for these TCR beta libraries. One entry per CDR3 protein, called by TCRdb with MiXCR from the multiplex PCR reads. The profile shows hundreds of thousands of distinct CDR3 sequences, 22% of them singletons. This sample's time point: persistent/refractory GD, antithyroid drugs over 5 years with positive TRAb. Isolated PBMC RNA provided the starting material for the TCR library. This specimen consisted of peripheral blood mononuclear cells (PBMCs), obtained when the disease was refractory, from a patient treated with antithyroid drugs. All receptors derive from a female donor with Graves disease.

In its sample, this clonotype was seen many times. The chain links TRBV5-5 to TRBJ2-3; no clear D. This CDR3 is 12 amino acids long. Trimming left V 3 bases short and J 8 bases short, with 10 bases between. Germline-derived CDR1 and CDR2 are SGHKS and YYEKEE (reference sequence). CDR3 DNA sequence: TGTGCCAGCAGCTCCCTTGGTGGTACGCAGTATTTT. It yields the protein CASSSLGGTQYF. The complete variable domain, with remaining parts taken from reference TRBV5-5 and TRBJ2-3, reads DAGVTQSPTHLIKTRGQQVTLRCSPISGHKSVSWYQQVLGQGPQFIFQYYEKEERGRGNFPDRFSARQFPNYSSELNVNALLLGDSALYLCASSSLGGTQYFGPGTRLTVL.

This clonotype was seen ten or more times. The V call is TRBV20-1, the J call TRBJ2-5, with 7 bases matching TRBD2. CDR3 length equals 15 residues. Germline V gives CDR1 DFQATT, CDR2 SNEGSKA (reference sequence). J gave up 5 bases and V 5 bases, and 14 bases lay outside the gene matches. CDR3 coding DNA: TGCAGTGCTTCCCCGGCGGGGAGGGCCGCCGAGACCCAGTACTTC. Encoded protein: CSASPAGRAAETQYF.

This chain connects TRBV30 to TRBJ1-2; D gene unclear. In germline, CDR1 is GTSNPN, CDR2 SVGIG (reference sequence). Between the trimmed V and J ends, which lost 0 bases and 5 bases, there was a span of 10 bases. The CDR3 consists of 13 residues. This chain's CDR3 is CAWSVPDRYGYTF. The CDR3 nucleotides are TGTGCCTGGAGTGTACCGGACCGTTATGGCTACACCTTC.

In this sample, this clonotype turned up many times. This sequence joins TRBV28 and TRBJ1-5, with D possibly TRBD1 on 5 matching bases. Germline V CDR1 and CDR2: MDHEN, SYDVKM. Deletions cut 6 bases from V and 3 bases from J, with 18 bases between. The CDR3 sequence is 16 residues long. This CDR3 reads CASSLLGEVYNQPQHF. The DNA of the CDR3 is TGTGCCAGCAGCCTCCTGGGGGAGGTCTACAATCAGCCCCAGCATTTT. Full variable domain (outside the CDR3, taken from reference TRBV28 and TRBJ1-5): DVKVTQSSRYLVKRTGEKVFLECVQDMDHENMFWYRQDPGLGLRLIYFSYDVKMKEKGDIPEGYSVSREKKERFSLILESASTNQTSMYLCASSLLGEVYNQPQHFGDGTRLSIL.

The rearrangement joins TRBV7-2 to TRBJ2-6, with TRBD1 matching 8 bases. After removal of 5 bases from V and 3 bases from J, the junction contained 9 bases not matched to a gene. This CDR3 spans 17 amino acids. Germline V gene lookup returns CDR1 SGHTA and CDR2 FQGNSA. The CDR3 DNA follows: TGTGCCAGCAGCGCCGGGACAGGAGGAGGTGGGGCCAACGTCCTGACTTTC. It codes for CASSAGTGGGGANVLTF.

This clonotype was recorded a few times. The rearrangement links TRBV6-1 to TRBJ2-7; TRBD1 matches 8 bases. CDR1 MNHNS and CDR2 SASEGT come from the germline V gene. The length of the CDR3 is 16 residues. V lost 5 bases to trimming and J lost 0 bases; unmatched junction nucleotides: 9. DNA for the CDR3: TGTGCCAGCAGTACCGGACAGGGAAGGGACTCCTACGAGCAGTACTTC. Its protein is CASSTGQGRDSYEQYF.

The chain carries TRBV7-9 and TRBJ2-7; 7 bases are a match to TRBD2. Trimming removed 4 bases from V and 2 bases from J; junction bases left unmatched: 5. This CDR3 comprises 14 residues. Germline-derived CDR1 and CDR2 are SEHNR and FQNEAQ (reference sequence). This chain's CDR3 is CASSSSGNTYEQYF. The CDR3 DNA is TGTGCCAGCAGCTCAAGCGGGAACACCTACGAGCAGTACTTC.

In the case of this clonotype: This may stem from a read error, because a much larger clone lies one nucleotide away. The CDR3 DNA follows: TGTGCCAGCACCACCACGGGCCGTGGGGAGACCCAGTACTTC. Its protein product is CASTTTGRGETQYF. The V and J genes are TRBV7-9 and TRBJ2-5; no reliable D call. The CDR3 loop spans 14 amino acids. V was clipped by 7 bases and J by 5 bases, with 17 bases between them. CDR1 is SEHNR, CDR2 FQNEAQ, per germline (reference sequence).

This clonotype was detected ten times or more. V usage is TRBV2 and J usage is TRBJ2-5, with TRBD2 as a possible D gene (6 bases). This CDR3 has 14 residues. Per germline, CDR1 SNHLY and CDR2 FYNNEI. Trimming pared 3 bases from V and 7 bases from J, leaving 15 bases between. The CDR3 loop reads CASSEGWGDRTQYF. DNA for the CDR3: TGTGCCAGCAGTGAGGGTTGGGGGGATCGGACCCAGTACTTC.

This clonotype appeared many times. The chain employs TRBV27 and TRBJ1-5; D is ambiguous. Trimming stripped 5 bases from V and 4 bases from J, with 15 bases between. CDR3 size: 15 residues. Germline-derived CDR1 and CDR2 are MNHEY and SMNVEV (reference sequence). The CDR3 loop is CASSPLGGKNQPQHF. CDR3 DNA: TGTGCCAGCAGTCCCCTGGGAGGGAAGAATCAGCCCCAGCATTTT.

As to this clonotype: The CDR3 end shows no conserved phenylalanine or tryptophan, and so a read error is likely. In DNA, the CDR3 is TGTGCCAGTAGTATTGGGTACGCTGAAGCTTTCTCT. Translated: CASSIGYAEAFS. The V and J genes are TRBV19 and TRBJ1-1; the D is unclear. Germline V gives CDR1 LNHDA, CDR2 SQIVND (reference sequence). V dropped 3 bases and J dropped 6 bases, with 8 bases sitting between them. The CDR3 has 12 residues.

This clonotype was recorded many times. The rearrangement uses TRBV7-2 and TRBJ2-7; tentatively, D is TRBD1 or TRBD2 (5 bases each). The CDR3 is 12 amino acids. V lost 5 bases and J lost 3, with 8 bases in between. Germline loops: CDR1 SGHTA, CDR2 FQGNSA. The CDR3 DNA sequence: TGTGCCAGCAGCCGGGACGTCTACGAGCAGTACTTC. As protein: CASSRDVYEQYF.

The chain has TRBV2 and TRBJ1-3; D is unresolved. CDR3 size: 15 residues. Germline V gives CDR1 SNHLY, CDR2 FYNNEI. V gave up 6 bases and J gave up 4 bases, with 16 bases separating them. The CDR3 reads CASSPRAMGGNTIYF. CDR3 nucleotide sequence: TGTGCCAGCAGCCCTAGGGCGATGGGAGGAAACACCATATATTTT. Full variable domain (outside the CDR3, taken from reference TRBV2 and TRBJ1-3): EPEVTQTPSHQVTQMGQEVILRCVPISNHLYFYWYRQILGQKVEFLVSFYNNEISEKSEIFDDQFSVERPDGSNFTLKIRSTKLEDSAMYFCASSPRAMGGNTIYFGEGSWLTVV.

Remarks on this clonotype: The junction does not match germline at one end; this may be a read error. This chain links TRBV13 with TRBJ2-7; 9 positions match TRBD2. CDR1 PRHDT and CDR2 FYEKMQ come from the germline V gene (reference sequence). This CDR3 spans 17 amino acids. The CDR3 nucleotides read TGTGCCAGCAGCCTAGGGCGGGGGGGCGGCCTTTCGTACGAGCAGTACTTC. It codes for CASSLGRGGGLSYEQYF.

This clonotype occurred a few times. The CDR3 spells CSLAETTDTQYF. The CDR3 DNA follows: TGCAGTCTAGCGGAAACCACAGATACGCAGTATTTT. The J gene is TRBJ2-3, the V gene TRBV20-1, with 7 bases identical to TRBD2. CDR1 is DFQATT, CDR2 SNEGSKA, per germline (reference sequence). The CDR3 consists of 12 residues. V lost 8 bases and J lost 2; bases outside the gene matches: 4.

The chain uses TRBV29-1 and TRBJ1-1, with a possible D match to TRBD1 (5 bases). V lost 7 bases, J lost 1 base, and 10 bases lay in between. The CDR3 loop spans 12 amino acids. The germline V gene has CDR1 SQVTM and CDR2 ANQGSEA. CDR3 nucleotide sequence: TGCAGCGCCCTGGGGGGGAACACTGAAGCTTTCTTT. Residues: CSALGGNTEAFF. Filled out from reference TRBV29-1 and TRBJ1-1, the complete variable domain reads SAVISQKPSRDICQRGTSLTIQCQVDSQVTMMFWYRQQPGQSLTLIATANQGSEATYESGFVIDKFPISRPNLTFSTLTVSNMSPEDSSIYLCSALGGNTEAFFGQGTRLTVV.